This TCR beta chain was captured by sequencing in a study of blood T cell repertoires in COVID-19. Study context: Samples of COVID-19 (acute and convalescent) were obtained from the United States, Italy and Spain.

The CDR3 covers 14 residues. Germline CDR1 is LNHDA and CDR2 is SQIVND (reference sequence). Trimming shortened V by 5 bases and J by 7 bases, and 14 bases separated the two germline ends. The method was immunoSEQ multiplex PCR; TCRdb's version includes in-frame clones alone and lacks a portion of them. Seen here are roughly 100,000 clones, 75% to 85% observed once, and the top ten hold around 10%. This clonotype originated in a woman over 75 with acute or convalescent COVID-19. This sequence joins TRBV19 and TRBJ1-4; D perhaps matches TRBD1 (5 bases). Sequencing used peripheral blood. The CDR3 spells CASSDSGLGEKLFF. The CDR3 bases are TGTGCCAGTAGTGACTCAGGGTTGGGTGAAAAACTGTTTTTT.